This T cell receptor beta chain originates from a study of blood T cell repertoires in COVID-19. In the study's own analysis: Reference gene primer amplification gave estimated nucleated cell counts. Some clones are missing from TCRdb's copy, which holds only in-frame ones; the method was immunoSEQ multiplex PCR. V and J calls and clone size are those listed in that table; D and trimming were worked out from the DNA. The sample has roughly 20,000 clones; 90% to 95% are singletons. CDR1 SGHKS and CDR2 YYEKEE come from the germline V gene (reference sequence). The CDR3 length is 13 residues. Trimming cost V 3 bases and J 3 bases, with 9 bases left between them.

The TCR sequence derives from a woman between 50 and 59 years old with active COVID-19. V and J are TRBV5-5 and TRBJ1-2, with D possibly being TRBD1 (5 bases). Sequencing input: peripheral blood. The CDR3 loop reads CASSSGTDYGYTF. CDR3 coding DNA: TGTGCCAGCAGCTCCGGGACTGACTATGGCTACACCTTC.